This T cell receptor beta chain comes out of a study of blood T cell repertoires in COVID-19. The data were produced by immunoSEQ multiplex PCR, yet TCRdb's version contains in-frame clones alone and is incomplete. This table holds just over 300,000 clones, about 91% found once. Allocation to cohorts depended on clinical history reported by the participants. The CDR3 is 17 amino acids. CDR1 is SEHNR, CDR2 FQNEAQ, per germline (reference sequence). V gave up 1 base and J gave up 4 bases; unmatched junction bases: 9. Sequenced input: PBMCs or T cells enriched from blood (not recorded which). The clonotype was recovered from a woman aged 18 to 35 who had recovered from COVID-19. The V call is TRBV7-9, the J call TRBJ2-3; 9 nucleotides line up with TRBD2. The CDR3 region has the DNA TGTGCCAGCAGCTTAGTAGGTAGCGGGAGAGGGCCAGATACGCAGTATTTT. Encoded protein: CASSLVGSGRGPDTQYF.